This T cell receptor (beta chain) was captured in a study of shared clonotypes between healthy human individuals. Study-wide points: The four-donor shared clonotypes exceeded non-shared clonotypes in generation probability, with non-shared ones scoring lower. Naive CD4 clonotype sharing across a few donors was roughly 5%.

This CDR3 is 15 amino acids long. CDR1 is MNHNY, CDR2 SVGAGI, per germline (reference sequence). The assay ran at deep level. Sequencing was performed with immunoSEQ multiplex PCR; in TCRdb, only in-frame clones are kept and a portion is missing. Of around 2.1 million clones in the sample, 85% to 95% were seen once. Naive CD8 cells lacked CD45RO and underwent positive selection for CCR7, leaving out terminally differentiated effector memory CD45RA+ cells. With respect to this clone: The antigen remains unidentified. Its ends do not fully match the called genes, so a read error is possible.

The sample comprised naive CD8+ T cells from PBMCs. The chain has TRBV6-6 and TRBJ2-7, with D hard to call. This sequence was found in a man in his late teens or twenties in good health. Some clones in this sample may be carry-over from other donors' samples. Here the CDR3 reads CASSHRGPASSEQYF. Here the CDR3 DNA reads TGTGCCAGCAGCCACCGAGGTCCAGCTTCCTCCGAGCAGTACTTC.